The entry below describes one TCR beta chain. Its target is unknown. Germline loops: CDR1 MNHEY, CDR2 SMNVEV (reference sequence). Trimming cost V 4 bases and J 9 bases; bases outside gene matches: 5. CDR3 length: 13 amino acids. PCR amplification relied on 60 Vbeta primers (plus 13 Jbeta primers). Produced via immunoSEQ multiplex PCR; TCRdb's table is partial and in-frame only. The sample contains 150,000 to 200,000 clones, almost 85% of which appear only once. Though nominally healthy at sampling, donors likely had unrecorded immune exposures. The data were obtained in a study of cytomegalovirus exposure and HLA in healthy donors. The study's findings and limits: The HLA-A and HLA-B alleles of most subjects were reportedly predicted accurately from TCR beta sequences. Analyzed later, most CMV-associated TCR beta chains appeared HLA-restricted.

The chain employs TRBV27 and TRBJ1-5, with 8 bases that match TRBD1. The TCR comes from a boy between 10 and 17 years old in good health and CMV-seronegative. Source material: PBMCs. The CDR3 protein is CASSSSQGAPQHF. CDR3 nucleotide sequence: TGTGCCAGCAGTTCCTCGCAGGGGGCGCCCCAGCATTTT.